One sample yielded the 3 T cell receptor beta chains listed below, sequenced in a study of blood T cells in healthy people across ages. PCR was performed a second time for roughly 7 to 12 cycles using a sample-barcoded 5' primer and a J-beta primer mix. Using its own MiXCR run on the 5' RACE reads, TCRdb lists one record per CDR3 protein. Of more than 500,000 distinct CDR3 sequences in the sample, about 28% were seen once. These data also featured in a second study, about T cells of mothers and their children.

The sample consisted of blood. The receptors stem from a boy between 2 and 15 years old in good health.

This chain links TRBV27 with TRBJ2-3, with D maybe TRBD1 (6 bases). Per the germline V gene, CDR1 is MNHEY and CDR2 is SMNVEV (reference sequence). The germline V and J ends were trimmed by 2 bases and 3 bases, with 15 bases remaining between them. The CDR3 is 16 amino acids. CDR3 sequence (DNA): TGTGCCAGCAGTTTACTTTCAGGGGCCTTGACAGATACGCAGTATTTT. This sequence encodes CASSLLSGALTDTQYF.

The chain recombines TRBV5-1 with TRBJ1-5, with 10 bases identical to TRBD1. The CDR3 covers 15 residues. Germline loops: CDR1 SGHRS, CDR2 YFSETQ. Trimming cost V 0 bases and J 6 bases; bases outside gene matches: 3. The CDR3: CASSLEGDRGQPQHF. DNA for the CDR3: TGCGCCAGCAGCTTGGAGGGGGACAGGGGTCAGCCCCAGCATTTT.

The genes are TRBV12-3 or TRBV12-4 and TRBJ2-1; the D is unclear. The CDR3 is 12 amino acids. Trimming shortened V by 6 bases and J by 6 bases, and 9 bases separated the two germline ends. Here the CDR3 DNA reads TGTGCCAGCAGACCTAGTTTCAATGAGCAGTTCTTC. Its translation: CASRPSFNEQFF.